This T cell receptor beta chain was profiled in a study of T cell repertoires in cytomegalovirus infection. Study-level information: Both a matching HLA type and CMV infection were indicated by public TCR beta signatures.

The length of the CDR3 is 15 residues. Germline loops: CDR1 MNHNS, CDR2 SASEGT. V was shortened by 1 base and J by 4 bases, with 13 bases between the two germline ends. Each CDR3 protein gets one entry after TCRdb re-called the reads with MiXCR. The table has fewer than 900,000 distinct CDR3 sequences, 25% to 35% seen once; the top ten hold approximately 14%. As regards this clonotype: As yet, its antigen is unknown.

The receptor's source is a human donor in good health (CMV status not recorded). Some clones in this sample may be carry-over from other donors' samples. The chain carries TRBV6-1 and TRBJ1-2; D unclear. The sample was cultured CD8+ T cells from PBMCs, taken from culture after CMV antigen stimulation. The CDR3 coding sequence is TGTGCCAGCAGTGAAGTTACTCGGGCAGCCTATGGCTACACCTTC. Its translation is CASSEVTRAAYGYTF.